Following are 27 T cell receptor beta chains from one sample sequenced in a study of blood T cells in healthy people across ages. A J-beta primer mix and a sample-barcoded 5' primer were used in a second PCR of roughly 6 to 12 cycles. Using its own MiXCR run on the 5' RACE reads, TCRdb lists one record per CDR3 protein. Here the sample spans over a million distinct CDR3 sequences, 42% being singletons. Sequencing input: blood. The receptors come from a woman between 18 and 29 years old in good health.

The chain uses TRBV6-5 and TRBJ2-4, with D possibly TRBD2 on 6 matching bases. The DNA end favors TRBJ2-7, so the J call may be wrong. The CDR3 extends over 14 amino acids. Germline assignment: CDR1 MNHEY and CDR2 SVGAGI. In DNA, the CDR3 is TGTGCCAGCAGTTATAAAGGGAGGACCTACGAGCAGTACTTC. Its protein product is CASSYKGRTYEQYF.

V usage is TRBV11-1 and J usage is TRBJ2-5; D is tentatively TRBD1 or TRBD2 (5 bases each). The CDR3 loop spans 17 amino acids. In germline, CDR1 is SGHAT, CDR2 FQDESV (reference sequence). Trimming took 4 bases from V and 2 from J, leaving 20 bases between them. The CDR3 here is CASSSGPLFDPQETQYF. For the CDR3, the DNA is TGTGCCAGCAGCTCGGGACCGCTATTTGACCCGCAAGAGACCCAGTACTTC.

Here the CDR3 DNA reads TGTGCCAGCAGCTTGCAGCGAACCTACGAGCAGTACTTC. It specifies CASSLQRTYEQYF. The V and J genes are TRBV7-8 and TRBJ2-7; D is unresolved. Trimming stripped 3 bases from V and 2 bases from J, with 8 bases between. Germline V gene lookup returns CDR1 SGHVS and CDR2 FQNEAQ. CDR3 size: 13 residues. The variable domain in full, with the rest retrieved from reference TRBV7-8 and TRBJ2-7, is GAGVSQSPRYKVAKRGQDVALRCDPISGHVSLFWYQQALGQGPEFLTYFQNEAQLDKSGLPSDRFFAERPEGSVSTLKIQRTQQEDSAVYLCASSLQRTYEQYFGPGTRLTVT.

This chain links TRBV7-6 with TRBJ2-1, with 7 bases fitting TRBD1. With V trimmed by 3 bases and J by 0 bases, 2 bases remained unmatched. The CDR3 is 15 amino acids. Germline V gives CDR1 SGHVS, CDR2 FNYEAQ. CDR3: CASSLGQYSYNEQFF. For the CDR3, the DNA is TGTGCCAGCAGCTTGGGACAGTACTCCTACAATGAGCAGTTCTTC.

The rearrangement joins TRBV2 to TRBJ2-7; 9 nucleotides align to TRBD1. Per the germline V gene, CDR1 is SNHLY and CDR2 is FYNNEI. The CDR3 length is 16 residues. V lost 6 bases to trimming and J lost 1 base; unmatched junction nucleotides: 10. The CDR3 is CASRTIRDRASYEQYF. The CDR3, as DNA: TGTGCCAGCAGGACAATCCGGGACAGGGCTTCCTACGAGCAGTACTTC.

This clonotype was picked up a small number of times. The chain employs TRBV7-9 and TRBJ1-4; D is uncertain. The germline CDR1 and CDR2 sequences are SEHNR and FQNEAQ (reference sequence). This CDR3 comprises 15 residues. The V end was cut by 5 bases, the J end by 8 bases, with 18 bases between. The CDR3 sequence is CASSQYGEGSEKLFF. In DNA form, the CDR3 reads TGTGCCAGCAGCCAATACGGCGAAGGGTCGGAAAAACTGTTTTTT.

V is TRBV29-1 and J is TRBJ2-7; perhaps TRBD2 as D (6 bases). CDR3 length: 13 residues. Trimming left V 4 bases short and J 6 bases short, with 16 bases between. CDR1 is SQVTM and CDR2 is ANQGSEA in the germline V gene. The CDR3 protein is CSVGGIMVSEQYF. The CDR3 coding sequence is TGCAGCGTTGGCGGGATTATGGTCTCCGAGCAGTACTTC.

The chain combines TRBV11-2 with TRBJ2-1; 8 bases fit TRBD2. From germline, CDR1 is SGHAT and CDR2 FQNNGV. The CDR3 runs 14 residues. V lost 5 bases to trimming and J lost 6 bases; unmatched junction nucleotides: 6. This chain's CDR3 is CASSTAGGINEQFF. The CDR3 nucleotides read TGTGCCAGCAGCACGGCGGGGGGTATCAATGAGCAGTTCTTC.

In its sample, this clonotype was seen once. This chain joins TRBV28 and TRBJ2-3; TRBD2 matches 9 bases. This CDR3 region has 15 residues. V gave up 5 bases and J gave up 5 bases; unmatched junction bases: 8. Germline V gene sequence: CDR1 MDHEN, CDR2 SYDVKM. The CDR3: CASSTLAGRVDTQYF. CDR3 coding DNA: TGTGCCAGCAGTACCCTAGCGGGGAGGGTAGATACGCAGTATTTT. The variable domain in full, completed from reference TRBV28 and TRBJ2-3, reads DVKVTQSSRYLVKRTGEKVFLECVQDMDHENMFWYRQDPGLGLRLIYFSYDVKMKEKGDIPEGYSVSREKKERFSLILESASTNQTSMYLCASSTLAGRVDTQYFGPGTRLTVL.

The chain combines TRBV7-2 with TRBJ1-2, with 8 bases lining up with TRBD1. In germline, CDR1 is SGHTA, CDR2 FQGNSA. Trimming at V came to 0 bases and at J to 4 bases, leaving 7 bases not matched to a gene. This CDR3 has 16 amino acids. CDR3 sequence: CASSLASGTGAYGYTF. CDR3 nucleotide sequence: TGTGCCAGCAGCTTAGCGTCCGGGACAGGAGCCTATGGCTACACCTTC.

This clonotype was seen only a few times. The chain couples TRBV12-3 or TRBV12-4 to TRBJ2-3; the match to TRBD1 covers 8 bases. The CDR3 extends over 13 amino acids. The J segment lost 5 bases and the V segment lost 5 bases, leaving 3 bases of the junction unmatched. CDR3 loop: CASSARGQDTQYF. DNA of the CDR3: TGTGCCAGCAGTGCCAGGGGGCAAGATACGCAGTATTTT.

The V and J genes are TRBV7-9 and TRBJ2-1; D might be TRBD2 (5 bases). There are 12 residues in the CDR3. V lost 1 base and J 15 bases, leaving 13 bases between the germline ends. In germline, CDR1 is SEHNR, CDR2 FQNEAQ (reference sequence). CDR3 residues: CASSLGLPLGFF. DNA for the CDR3: TGTGCCAGCAGCTTAGGACTACCTCTGGGGTTCTTC.

This chain joins TRBV28 and TRBJ2-4, with a weak D call TRBD1 (8 bases). Matching the DNA end better, TRBJ2-7 makes the J call doubtful. Per the germline V gene, CDR1 is MDHEN and CDR2 is SYDVKM. The length of the CDR3 is 14 residues. The CDR3 DNA reads TGTGCCAGCAGTCCGTGGACAGGGACTACCGAGCAGTACTTC. Its protein product is CASSPWTGTTEQYF.

The chain couples TRBV4-1 to TRBJ1-4, with 9 positions matching TRBD1. Trimming took 0 bases from V and 5 from J; bases not matched to a gene: 13. CDR1 MGHRA and CDR2 YSYEKL come from the germline V gene. The CDR3 spans 19 residues. CDR3 sequence (DNA): TGCGCCAGCAGCCAAGATCCCAAGGACAGGGGAAAGTGGAATGAAAAACTGTTTTTT. Its protein product is CASSQDPKDRGKWNEKLFF.

The chain employs TRBV4-3 and TRBJ1-5; no reliable D call. CDR1 and CDR2 from the germline V gene are LGHNA and YSLEER. V was trimmed by 0 bases and J by 11 bases, leaving 11 bases between them. The CDR3 is 13 residues long. CDR3 nucleotides: TGCGCCAGCAGCCAAGACCACCTTGGGACCCAGCATTTT. Amino acid sequence: CASSQDHLGTQHF.

In this sample, this clonotype turned up once. The genes are TRBV18 and TRBJ2-7; TRBD1 matches 8 bases. CDR1 KGHSH and CDR2 LQKENI come from the germline V gene. The CDR3 contains 16 residues. The J segment lost 0 bases and the V segment lost 5 bases, leaving 9 bases of the junction unmatched. The CDR3 DNA follows: TGTGCCAGCTCATCCTACCGGGACAGGAGCTCCTACGAGCAGTACTTC. Its translation is CASSSYRDRSSYEQYF.

Remarks on this clonotype: This may be a read error: a much more frequent sequence differs by one nucleotide. The chain joins TRBV6-2 or TRBV6-3 to TRBJ2-7, with 9 bases lining up with TRBD1. Germline V gives CDR1 MNHEY, CDR2 SVGEGT. CDR3 length equals 14 residues. The CDR3 region is CDSTDGTGNTEQYF. CDR3 nucleotide sequence: TGTGACAGCACTGATGGGACAGGGAATACCGAGCAGTACTTC.

This chain joins TRBV6-2 or TRBV6-3 and TRBJ2-6, with D possibly matching TRBD1 (5 bases). There are 16 residues in the CDR3. V was clipped by 10 bases and J by 0 bases, with 16 bases between them. Germline CDR1 is MNHEY and CDR2 is SVGEGT. In DNA form, the CDR3 reads TGTGCCACCGCAAATACAGGACGCTCTGGGGCCAACGTCCTGACTTTC. Translating gives CATANTGRSGANVLTF.

This clonotype was seen only a few times. The rearrangement links TRBV10-3 to TRBJ2-3; 9 positions match TRBD2. This CDR3 contains 14 residues. Unmatched junction bases numbered 14, after V lost 6 bases and J lost 13 bases. CDR1 and CDR2 (germline): ENHRY, SYGVKD. This chain's CDR3 is CAISAGLAGPREYF. DNA of the CDR3: TGTGCCATCAGCGCGGGGCTAGCGGGACCACGAGAGTATTTT.

This clonotype was observed a handful of times. This sequence joins TRBV20-1 and TRBJ2-7; 7 bases agree with TRBD1. The CDR3 is 16 residues long. The V and J ends lost 2 bases and 2 bases, in that order; junction bases with no gene match: 12. The germline V gene encodes CDR1 DFQATT and CDR2 SNEGSKA (reference sequence). DNA for the CDR3: TGCAGTGCTAGAAGCGGACAGGAAGGCCGAACCTACGAGCAGTACTTC. It yields the protein CSARSGQEGRTYEQYF.

The chain links TRBV20-1 to TRBJ2-5; 7 bases line up with TRBD2. CDR1 DFQATT and CDR2 SNEGSKA come from the germline V gene (reference sequence). The CDR3 is 15 residues long. The V and J ends lost 0 bases and 3 bases, in that order; junction bases with no gene match: 7. Written as DNA, the CDR3 is TGCAGTGCTAGAGATGGGGCGGGAGCGAAAGAGACCCAGTACTTC. Translated, it gives CSARDGAGAKETQYF.

This clonotype was recorded a few times. The V call is TRBV29-1, the J call TRBJ2-3; 10 bases map to TRBD1. CDR1 SQVTM and CDR2 ANQGSEA come from the germline V gene. There are 14 residues in the CDR3. The junction had 5 bases not matched to a gene; V was cut back by 5 bases and J by 3 bases. The chain's CDR3 is CSVLRTGGTDTQYF. CDR3 bases: TGCAGCGTTTTGAGGACAGGGGGAACAGATACGCAGTATTTT.

CDR3 sequence: CSAITNSNQPQHF. The DNA for the CDR3 is TGCAGTGCTATTACAAATAGCAATCAGCCCCAGCATTTT. The V gene is TRBV20-1, the J gene TRBJ1-5; no reliable D call. The CDR3 contains 13 residues. Trimming took 4 bases from V and 0 from J, leaving 7 bases between them. Germline V CDR1 and CDR2: DFQATT, SNEGSKA (reference sequence).

This chain connects TRBV6-2 or TRBV6-3 to TRBJ1-5; TRBD1 might be the D (5 bases). The CDR3 spans 15 residues. The V end lost 2 bases, the J end lost 6 bases, and 14 bases lay between the germline ends. The V gene's germline CDR1 is MNHEY and CDR2 SVGEGT. The CDR3 sequence: CASSYPGGISQPQHF. CDR3 nucleotides: TGTGCCAGCAGTTACCCCGGGGGAATAAGTCAGCCCCAGCATTTT.

V usage is TRBV28 and J usage is TRBJ2-1, with 14 positions matching TRBD2. V shed 5 bases, J shed 2 bases, and the junction held 5 bases outside the gene matches. The CDR3 consists of 17 residues. Germline lookup yields CDR1 MDHEN and CDR2 SYDVKM. The CDR3 DNA reads TGTGCCAGCAGTACTATGACTAGCGGGAGGGCCTACAATGAGCAGTTCTTC. Its protein is CASSTMTSGRAYNEQFF.

The chain employs TRBV27 and TRBJ2-5, with D possibly matching TRBD2 (5 bases). Germline CDR1 is MNHEY and CDR2 is SMNVEV (reference sequence). Trimming cost V 5 bases and J 5 bases, with 21 bases left between them. The CDR3 has 16 residues. CDR3 sequence reads: CASSPTVNGIGETQYF. The CDR3 DNA reads TGTGCCAGCAGTCCAACCGTTAACGGGATTGGGGAGACCCAGTACTTC.

This clonotype was observed a handful of times. The gene calls are TRBV15 and TRBJ2-1; TRBD1 aligns across 8 bases. Germline V gives CDR1 LNHNV, CDR2 YYDKDF (reference sequence). V shed 4 bases, J shed 4 bases, and the junction held 9 bases outside the gene matches. This CDR3 has 16 residues. The DNA for the CDR3 is TGTGCCACCAGCAAATCGCCCGGGACAGGTTACAATGAGCAGTTCTTC. Translated, it gives CATSKSPGTGYNEQFF.